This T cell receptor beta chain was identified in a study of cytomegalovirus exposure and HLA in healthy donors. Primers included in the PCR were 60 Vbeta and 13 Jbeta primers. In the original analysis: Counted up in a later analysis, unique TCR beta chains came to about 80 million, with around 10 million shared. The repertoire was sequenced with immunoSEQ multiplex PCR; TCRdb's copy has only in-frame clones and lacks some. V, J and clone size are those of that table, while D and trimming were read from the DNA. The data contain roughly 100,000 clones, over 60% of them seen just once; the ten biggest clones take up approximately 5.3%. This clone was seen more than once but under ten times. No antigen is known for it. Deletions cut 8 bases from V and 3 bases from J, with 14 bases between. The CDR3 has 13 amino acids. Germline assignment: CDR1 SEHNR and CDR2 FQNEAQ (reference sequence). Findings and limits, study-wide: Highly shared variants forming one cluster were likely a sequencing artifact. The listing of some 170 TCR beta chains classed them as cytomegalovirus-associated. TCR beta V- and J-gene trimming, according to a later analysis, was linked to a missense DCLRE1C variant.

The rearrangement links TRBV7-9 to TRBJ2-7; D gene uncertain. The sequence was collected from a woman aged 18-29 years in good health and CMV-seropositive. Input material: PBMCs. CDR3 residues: CASGPQSDYEQYF. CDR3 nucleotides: TGTGCCAGCGGCCCTCAGTCAGACTACGAGCAGTACTTC. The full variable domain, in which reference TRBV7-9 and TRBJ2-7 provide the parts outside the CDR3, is DTGVSQNPRHKITKRGQNVTFRCDPISEHNRLYWYRQTLGQGPEFLTYFQNEAQLEKSRLLSDRFSAERPKGSFSTLEIQRTEQGDSAMYLCASGPQSDYEQYFGPGTRLTVT.